This TCR beta chain came from a study of T cells after posttransplantation cyclophosphamide. Study results and limitations: Later blood repertoires were often dominated by clones from the donor CD8+ memory compartment. Skin or GI-infiltrating T cells shared few TRB sequences with blood. Recipient CMV seropositivity and CMV reactivation strongly tracked TRB clonality.

Some clones are missing from TCRdb's copy, which holds only in-frame ones; the method was immunoSEQ multiplex PCR. This repertoire holds 6,500 to 9,500 clones, and none appear only once. This clone was seen many times. Its antigen is undetermined. Cyclophosphamide on days +3 and +4 followed busulfan-fludarabine conditioning and a marrow graft. V lost 3 bases, J lost 2 bases, and 10 bases lay in between. This CDR3 is built from 14 residues. Germline values: CDR1 SEHNR, CDR2 FQNEAQ (reference sequence). The source of this sequence is a male patient aged 45-59 years who received an allogeneic stem cell transplant from an unrelated donor, was CMV-positive, and had acute GVHD only. Among the T cells, some may be from the graft donor. The specimen was PBMCs, collected after allogeneic stem cell transplant with posttransplant cyclophosphamide. V and J are TRBV7-9 and TRBJ1-2; a possible D gene is TRBD1 (5 bases). CDR3 DNA sequence: TGTGCCAGCAGCTTTACAGGAGGGAACTATGGCTACACCTTC. Its protein product is CASSFTGGNYGYTF. Together with reference TRBV7-9 and TRBJ1-2, the CDR3 gives the full variable domain: DTGVSQNPRHKITKRGQNVTFRCDPISEHNRLYWYRQTLGQGPEFLTYFQNEAQLEKSRLLSDRFSAERPKGSFSTLEIQRTEQGDSAMYLCASSFTGGNYGYTFGSGTRLTVV.